This entry lists 19 T cell receptor beta chains sequenced from one sample in a study of T cell changes during pregnancy in multiple sclerosis (dated by TCRdb to between 2018 and 2021). The receptor library was made with the immunoSEQ multiplex PCR assay. As stored in TCRdb, this immuneACCESS dataset retains in-frame rearrangements with V and J assigned. A fraction of the clones does not appear; measured against another copy, unresolved V genes explain less than half of the discrepancy, and the remainder lacks a known reason. Present in this sample are 100,000 or so clones, about 90% of which were seen just once. The ten largest clones represent 3% to 3.5% of the sample. The sample consisted of peripheral blood, taken in the second trimester of pregnancy. All receptors derive from a female donor with multiple sclerosis, enrolled in a pregnancy study.

The CDR3 region is CASSRSTGNTEAFF. The CDR3 coding sequence is TGTGCCAGCAGCCGTTCTACAGGGAACACTGAAGCTTTCTTT. The gene calls are TRBV7-9 and TRBJ1-1; a possible D gene is TRBD1 (5 bases). The V end lost 5 bases, the J end lost 1 base, and 11 bases lay between the germline ends. This CDR3 region has 14 residues. Germline V CDR1 and CDR2: SEHNR, FQNEAQ (reference sequence).

Points on this clone: One junction end does not reproduce the germline sequence, and a read error may be involved. In DNA, the CDR3 is TGTGCTAGCAGCTCCGTAGCGGGAGAGCATCTTGAGACCCAGTACTTC. Its translation is CASSSVAGEHLETQYF. The chain carries TRBV7-7 and TRBJ2-5; TRBD2 agrees at 9 bases. The CDR3 covers 16 residues. Germline V gene sequence: CDR1 SSHAT, CDR2 FNYEAQ (reference sequence).

V and J are TRBV25-1 and TRBJ2-7, with TRBD1 identical over 8 bases. Germline CDR1 and CDR2: MGHDK and SYGVNS. V shed 3 bases and J 0 bases; nucleotides not matched to a gene: 4. CDR3 length: 15 amino acids. CDR3 nucleotide sequence: TGTGCCAGCAGTGACCAGGGGGCGAGCTCCTACGAGCAGTACTTC. The encoded protein is CASSDQGASSYEQYF.

This rearrangement joins TRBV29-1 to TRBJ2-1, with 13 nucleotides matching TRBD2. Losses at the gene ends were 3 bases for V and 1 base for J; bases not matched to a gene: 9. The CDR3 has 18 amino acids. CDR1 is SQVTM and CDR2 is ANQGSEA in the germline V gene. CDR3 bases: TGCAGCGTTGATGGGACTAGCGGGATATCGAGGTCCTACAATGAGCAGTTCTTC. Translation gives CSVDGTSGISRSYNEQFF.

The rearrangement links TRBV10-3 to TRBJ2-1; 8 bases agree with TRBD2. CDR1 and CDR2 (germline): ENHRY, SYGVKD. The CDR3 is 16 residues long. Trimming took 0 bases from V and 2 from J; bases not matched to a gene: 3. CDR3 loop: CAISESAGGTYNEQFF. The CDR3 DNA reads TGTGCCATCAGTGAGTCGGCGGGAGGAACCTACAATGAGCAGTTCTTC.

The chain recombines TRBV28 with TRBJ1-1; TRBD1 matches 12 bases. J gave up 0 bases and V 5 bases, and 7 bases lay outside the gene matches. CDR3 size: 17 residues. The germline V gene has CDR1 MDHEN and CDR2 SYDVKM. The CDR3 bases are TGTGCCAGCAGTACCTGGGGGACAGGGGGCCTGAACACTGAAGCTTTCTTT. Its protein is CASSTWGTGGLNTEAFF.

The chain is built from TRBV4-3 and TRBJ2-1, with TRBD1 as a possible D gene (6 bases). The CDR3 loop spans 15 amino acids. Per germline, CDR1 LGHNA and CDR2 YSLEER. Trimming cost V 0 bases and J 7 bases, with 13 bases left between them. CDR3 region: CASSQEARGFNEQFF. The DNA of the CDR3 is TGCGCCAGCAGCCAAGAAGCTAGGGGGTTTAATGAGCAGTTCTTC.

This clone is a singleton in its sample. The V gene is TRBV5-1, the J gene TRBJ1-1, with a tentative D call TRBD1 (5 bases). V was trimmed by 0 bases and J by 3 bases, leaving 9 bases between them. This CDR3 has 14 amino acids. Germline-derived CDR1 and CDR2 are SGHRS and YFSETQ. The CDR3 sequence is CASSLDRSDTEAFF. As DNA, the CDR3 is TGCGCCAGCAGCTTGGACAGGTCGGACACTGAAGCTTTCTTT. Using reference TRBV5-1 and TRBJ1-1 for the parts outside the CDR3, the full variable domain is KAGVTQTPRYLIKTRGQQVTLSCSPISGHRSVSWYQQTPGQGLQFLFEYFSETQRNKGNFPGRFSGRQFSNSRSEMNVSTLELGDSALYLCASSLDRSDTEAFFGQGTRLTVV.

This chain joins TRBV5-6 and TRBJ2-1; TRBD2 matches 8 bases. Trimming at V came to 2 bases and at J to 8 bases, leaving 6 bases not matched to a gene. This CDR3 comprises 14 residues. Germline V gives CDR1 SGHDT, CDR2 YYEEEE. CDR3 region: CASSFPTSAHEQFF. The CDR3 DNA reads as TGTGCCAGCAGCTTTCCGACTAGCGCCCATGAGCAGTTCTTC.

This sequence joins TRBV6-1 and TRBJ1-1; TRBD1 agrees at 7 bases. Germline V gene data show CDR1 as MNHNS and CDR2 as SASEGT. The CDR3 covers 15 residues. Trimming cost V 10 bases and J 5 bases; bases outside gene matches: 16. CDR3 amino acids: CATPKEWKGATEAFF. In DNA form, the CDR3 reads TGTGCCACTCCTAAAGAGTGGAAGGGGGCTACTGAAGCTTTCTTT.

The rearrangement joins TRBV25-1 to TRBJ2-1; 8 nucleotides align to TRBD2. CDR1 is MGHDK, CDR2 SYGVNS, per germline. After removal of 3 bases from V and 13 bases from J, the junction contained 2 bases not matched to a gene. The CDR3 loop spans 11 amino acids. CDR3 DNA sequence: TGTGCCAGCAGTGACGGGGGGGCCCAGTTCTTC. This encodes CASSDGGAQFF.

This rearrangement joins TRBV2 to TRBJ2-2; D uncertain. V lost 7 bases and J lost 7, with 13 bases in between. The germline V gene has CDR1 SNHLY and CDR2 FYNNEI. The CDR3 loop spans 13 amino acids. The CDR3 DNA is TGTGCCAGCATTGTCTCTACAGTCGGGGAGCTGTTTTTT. This gives the protein CASIVSTVGELFF.

This sequence joins TRBV18 and TRBJ2-1; 8 bases agree with TRBD1. Germline-derived CDR1 and CDR2 are KGHSH and LQKENI. The V segment lost 6 bases and the J segment 9 bases; nucleotides outside the gene matches: 10. The CDR3 totals 14 residues. The CDR3 DNA reads as TGTGCCAGCTCCCCGGGACAGGCAAGGGGTGAGCAGTTCTTC. It encodes CASSPGQARGEQFF.

V gene TRBV29-1 combines with J gene TRBJ2-1; 7 bases are a match to TRBD2. The V segment lost 3 bases and the J segment 12 bases; nucleotides outside the gene matches: 8. Germline CDR1 and CDR2: SQVTM and ANQGSEA. The CDR3 length is 12 residues. This CDR3 is CSVDFGRPTQFF. The CDR3 bases are TGCAGCGTTGATTTCGGGAGGCCGACGCAGTTCTTC.

V usage is TRBV7-8 and J usage is TRBJ1-2; the D gene is possibly TRBD1 (5 bases). With 1 base removed from V and 5 bases from J, the gap between germline ends came to 14 bases. Looked up from germline, CDR1 is SGHVS and CDR2 is FQNEAQ. The CDR3 spans 15 residues. CDR3 sequence: CASSLESGLGYGYTF. In nucleotides, the CDR3 is TGTGCCAGCAGCTTAGAGTCAGGGTTAGGGTATGGCTACACCTTC.

This chain connects TRBV28 to TRBJ1-4; unclear D gene. V was clipped by 4 bases and J by 5 bases, with 14 bases between them. Germline values: CDR1 MDHEN, CDR2 SYDVKM. This CDR3 has 15 residues. CDR3: CASSSLEGPNEKLFF. CDR3 nucleotide sequence: TGTGCCAGCAGTTCCCTAGAGGGTCCCAATGAAAAACTGTTTTTT.

The CDR3 DNA is TGTGCCAGCAGTCTAATAGCGGGAGGGGGTACCGGGGAGCTGTTTTTT. It codes for CASSLIAGGGTGELFF. The gene calls are TRBV27 and TRBJ2-2, with TRBD2 matching over 11 bases. Looked up from germline, CDR1 is MNHEY and CDR2 is SMNVEV (reference sequence). CDR3 length equals 16 residues. The trim removed 5 bases at V and 5 bases at J, leaving 7 bases unmatched.

J is TRBJ1-5 and V is TRBV6-6, with TRBD1 as a possible D gene (6 bases). CDR3 length: 14 amino acids. CDR1 MNHNY and CDR2 SVGAGI come from the germline V gene (reference sequence). V shed 7 bases and J shed 1 base, with 11 bases lying between them. CDR3 sequence reads: CASIGRGSNQPQHF. In DNA, the CDR3 is TGTGCCAGCATCGGTAGGGGGAGCAATCAGCCCCAGCATTTT.

This chain links TRBV30 with TRBJ1-1; 8 nucleotides agree with TRBD1. In germline, CDR1 is GTSNPN, CDR2 SVGIG (reference sequence). This CDR3 spans 14 amino acids. The V segment lost 4 bases and the J segment 8 bases; nucleotides outside the gene matches: 12. CDR3 protein: CAWNRPDRAGEAFF. The CDR3 coding sequence is TGTGCCTGGAACCGGCCGGACAGGGCCGGCGAAGCTTTCTTT.